Listed here are 4 T cell receptor beta chains from one sample, sequenced in a study of beta chain features in type 1 diabetes. Study-wide findings and caveats: Patients with Type 1 diabetes showed moderately but significantly shorter TCRB CDR3s in all four CD4+ subsets.

All of the isolated RNA was reverse transcribed, so expressed TCRB transcripts were sequenced. Profiling relied on immunoSEQ multiplex PCR, and the TCRdb table lists in-frame clones only, not all of them. This table has around 97,000 clones, under 30% appearing once. No antigen is known for these receptors. The sample comprised central memory CD4+ T cells from blood. The receptors originated from a woman under 30 with type 1 diabetes.

The chain is built from TRBV7-2 and TRBJ2-1; 7 bases fit TRBD2. V dropped 1 base and J dropped 6; count of bases not matched to a gene: 6. This CDR3 comprises 15 residues. The germline V gene has CDR1 SGHTA and CDR2 FQGNSA. This CDR3 is CASSLDTGGSNEQFF. CDR3 coding DNA: TGTGCCAGCAGCTTAGACACCGGCGGGAGCAATGAGCAGTTCTTC.

This clone was found a few times. The chain joins TRBV5-1 to TRBJ2-1, with TRBD2 matching over 7 bases. This CDR3 region has 15 residues. The germline gives CDR1 SGHRS, CDR2 YFSETQ. The junction had 19 bases not matched to a gene; V was cut back by 10 bases and J by 9 bases. The CDR3 DNA reads TGCGCCTCTGCAGAGGATAGCGGGTTACGGAGTGAGCAGTTCTTC. Encoded protein: CASAEDSGLRSEQFF.

The chain employs TRBV9 and TRBJ2-3, with 11 bases that match TRBD2. The CDR3 length is 15 residues. Germline trimming cut 2 bases from V and 4 bases from J; bases unmatched to any gene: 3. Germline CDR1 reads SGDLS; CDR2 reads YYNGEE. The CDR3 protein is CASSVPLAGADTQYF. DNA of the CDR3: TGTGCCAGCAGCGTCCCACTAGCGGGAGCAGATACGCAGTATTTT.

This clone was seen a handful of times. The J gene is TRBJ1-2, the V gene TRBV7-2; TRBD1 aligns across 7 bases. The CDR3 extends over 12 amino acids. The trim removed 5 bases at V and 10 bases at J, leaving 7 bases unmatched. The germline CDR1 and CDR2 sequences are SGHTA and FQGNSA. This CDR3 is CASSPDRPSYTF. The CDR3 nucleotides read TGTGCCAGCAGCCCGGACAGGCCCTCCTACACCTTC.